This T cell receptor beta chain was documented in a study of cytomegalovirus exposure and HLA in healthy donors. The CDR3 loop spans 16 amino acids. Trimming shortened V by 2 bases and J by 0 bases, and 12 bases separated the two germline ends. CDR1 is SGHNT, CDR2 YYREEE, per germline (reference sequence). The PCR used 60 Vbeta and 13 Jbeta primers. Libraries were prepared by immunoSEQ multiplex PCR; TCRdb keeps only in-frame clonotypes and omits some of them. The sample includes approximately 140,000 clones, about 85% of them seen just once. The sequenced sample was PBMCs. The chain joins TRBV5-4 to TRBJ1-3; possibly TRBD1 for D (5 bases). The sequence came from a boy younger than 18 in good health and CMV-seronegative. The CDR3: CASSFQQANSGNTIYF. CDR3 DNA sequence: TGTGCCAGCAGCTTTCAACAGGCGAACTCTGGAAACACCATATATTTT.